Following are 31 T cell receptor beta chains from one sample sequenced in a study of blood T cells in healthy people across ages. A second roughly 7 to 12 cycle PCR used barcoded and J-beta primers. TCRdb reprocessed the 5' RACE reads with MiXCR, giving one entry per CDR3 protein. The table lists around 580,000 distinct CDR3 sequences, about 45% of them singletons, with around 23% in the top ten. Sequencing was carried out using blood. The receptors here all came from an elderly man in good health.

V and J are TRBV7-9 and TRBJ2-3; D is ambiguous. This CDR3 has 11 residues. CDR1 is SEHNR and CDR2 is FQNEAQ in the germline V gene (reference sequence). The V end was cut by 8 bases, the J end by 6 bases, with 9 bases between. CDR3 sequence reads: CASLQSDTQYF. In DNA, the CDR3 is TGTGCCAGCCTCCAGTCTGATACGCAGTATTTT.

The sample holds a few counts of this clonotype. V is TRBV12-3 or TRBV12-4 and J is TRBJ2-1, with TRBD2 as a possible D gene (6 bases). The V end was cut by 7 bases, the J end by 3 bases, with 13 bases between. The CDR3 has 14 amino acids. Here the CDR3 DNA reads TGTGCCAGCATTCCTAGCGCGGTCTACAATGAGCAGTTCTTC. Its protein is CASIPSAVYNEQFF.

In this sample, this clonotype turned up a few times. Here the CDR3 DNA reads TGTGCCAGCAGCTCGACACTACAGGGGGGACAAGAGACCCAGTACTTC. Its translation is CASSSTLQGGQETQYF. The V call is TRBV11-2, the J call TRBJ2-5, with 8 bases fitting TRBD1. CDR3 length equals 16 residues. Looked up from germline, CDR1 is SGHAT and CDR2 is FQNNGV. V was clipped by 4 bases and J by 2 bases; unmatched bases: 9.

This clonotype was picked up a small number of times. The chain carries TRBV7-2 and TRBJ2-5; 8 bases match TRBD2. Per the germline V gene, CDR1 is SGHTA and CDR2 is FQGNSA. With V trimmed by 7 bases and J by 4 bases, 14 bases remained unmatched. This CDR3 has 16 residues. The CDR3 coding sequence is TGTGCCAGCACCACGGCCTGGCTAGCGGGTGTAGAGACCCAGTACTTC. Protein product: CASTTAWLAGVETQYF.

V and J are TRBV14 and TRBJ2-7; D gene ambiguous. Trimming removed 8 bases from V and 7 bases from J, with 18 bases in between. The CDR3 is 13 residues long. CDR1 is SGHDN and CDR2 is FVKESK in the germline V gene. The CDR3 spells CASLVRSYNEQYF. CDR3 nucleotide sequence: TGTGCCAGCCTCGTTCGGTCCTACAATGAGCAGTACTTC.

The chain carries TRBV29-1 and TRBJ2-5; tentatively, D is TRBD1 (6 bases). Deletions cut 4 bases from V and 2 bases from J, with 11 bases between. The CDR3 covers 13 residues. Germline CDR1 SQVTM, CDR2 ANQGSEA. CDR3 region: CSVGSQGQETQYF. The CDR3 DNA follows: TGCAGCGTTGGCTCACAGGGACAAGAGACCCAGTACTTC.

CDR3 amino acids: CASSEGAYEQYF. The CDR3 DNA sequence: TGTGCCAGCAGTGAGGGAGCTTACGAGCAGTACTTC. The V gene is TRBV6-1, the J gene TRBJ2-5; D might be TRBD2 (5 bases). The J call may be mistaken, given a closer DNA end match to TRBJ2-7. CDR1 is MNHNS and CDR2 is SASEGT in the germline V gene. This CDR3 has 12 amino acids.

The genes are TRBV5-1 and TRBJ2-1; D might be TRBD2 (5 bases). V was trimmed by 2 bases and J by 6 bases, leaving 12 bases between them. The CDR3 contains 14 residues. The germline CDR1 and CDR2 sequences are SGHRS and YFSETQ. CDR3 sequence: CASSLMPSSNEQFF. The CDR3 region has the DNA TGCGCCAGCAGCTTAATGCCTAGCTCCAATGAGCAGTTCTTC.

The CDR3 DNA reads as TGTGCCAGCACCATGGATCGTAGCAGTGACGAGCAGTACTTC. Protein: CASTMDRSSDEQYF. J is TRBJ2-7 and V is TRBV2; D uncertain. Per the germline V gene, CDR1 is SNHLY and CDR2 is FYNNEI. This CDR3 spans 14 amino acids. The V end was cut by 7 bases, the J end by 5 bases, with 18 bases between.

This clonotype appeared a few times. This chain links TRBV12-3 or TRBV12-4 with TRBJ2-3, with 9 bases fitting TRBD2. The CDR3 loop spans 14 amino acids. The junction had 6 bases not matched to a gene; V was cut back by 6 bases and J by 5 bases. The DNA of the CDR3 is TGTGCCAGCAGACGGACTAGCGTTCGAGATACGCAGTATTTT. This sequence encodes CASRRTSVRDTQYF.

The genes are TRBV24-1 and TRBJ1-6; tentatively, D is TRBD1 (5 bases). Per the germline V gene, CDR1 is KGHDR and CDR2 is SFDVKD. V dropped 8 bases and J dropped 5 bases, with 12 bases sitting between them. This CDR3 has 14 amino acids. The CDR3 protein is CATNPTENNSPLHF. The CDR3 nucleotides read TGTGCCACCAACCCGACAGAGAATAATTCACCCCTCCACTTT.

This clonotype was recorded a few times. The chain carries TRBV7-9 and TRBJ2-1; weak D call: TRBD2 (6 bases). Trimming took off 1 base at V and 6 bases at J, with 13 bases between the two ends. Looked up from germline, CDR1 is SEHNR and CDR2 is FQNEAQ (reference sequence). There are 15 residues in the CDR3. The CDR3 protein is CASSLGAGWGNEQFF. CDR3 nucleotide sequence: TGTGCCAGCAGCTTAGGGGCGGGATGGGGCAATGAGCAGTTCTTC.

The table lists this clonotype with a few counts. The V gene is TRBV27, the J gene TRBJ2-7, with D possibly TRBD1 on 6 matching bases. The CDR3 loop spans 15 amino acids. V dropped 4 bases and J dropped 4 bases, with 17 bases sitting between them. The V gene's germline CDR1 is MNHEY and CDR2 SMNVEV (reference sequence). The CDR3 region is CASSSATGKWYEQYF. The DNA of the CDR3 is TGTGCCAGCAGTTCGGCTACAGGGAAATGGTACGAGCAGTACTTC.

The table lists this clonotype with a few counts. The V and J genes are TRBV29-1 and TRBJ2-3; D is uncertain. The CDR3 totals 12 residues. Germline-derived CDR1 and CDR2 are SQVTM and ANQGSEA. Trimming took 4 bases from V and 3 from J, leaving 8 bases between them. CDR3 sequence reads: CSVGKGTDTQYF. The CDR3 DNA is TGCAGCGTTGGGAAAGGAACAGATACGCAGTATTTT.

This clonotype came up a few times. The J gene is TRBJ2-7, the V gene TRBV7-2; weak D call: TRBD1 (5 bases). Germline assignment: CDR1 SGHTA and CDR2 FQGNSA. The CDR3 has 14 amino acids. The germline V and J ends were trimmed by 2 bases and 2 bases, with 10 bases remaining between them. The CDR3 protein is CASSLWQGAYEQYF. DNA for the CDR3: TGTGCCAGCAGCTTATGGCAGGGCGCCTACGAGCAGTACTTC.

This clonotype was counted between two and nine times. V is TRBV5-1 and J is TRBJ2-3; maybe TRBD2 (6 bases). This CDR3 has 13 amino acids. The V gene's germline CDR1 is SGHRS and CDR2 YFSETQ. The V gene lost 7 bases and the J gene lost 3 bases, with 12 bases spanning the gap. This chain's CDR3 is CASFAGGTDTQYF. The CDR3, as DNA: TGCGCCAGCTTCGCCGGAGGGACAGATACGCAGTATTTT.

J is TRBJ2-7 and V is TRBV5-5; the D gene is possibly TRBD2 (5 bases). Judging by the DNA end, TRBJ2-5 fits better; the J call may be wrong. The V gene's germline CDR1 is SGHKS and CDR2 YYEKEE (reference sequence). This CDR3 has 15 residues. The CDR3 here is CASSLFLGGEETQYF. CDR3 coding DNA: TGTGCCAGCAGCTTATTCCTAGGAGGAGAAGAGACCCAGTACTTC.

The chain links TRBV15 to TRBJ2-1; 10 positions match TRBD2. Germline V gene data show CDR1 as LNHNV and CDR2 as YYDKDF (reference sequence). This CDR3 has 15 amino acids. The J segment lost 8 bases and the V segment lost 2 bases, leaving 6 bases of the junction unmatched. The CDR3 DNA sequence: TGTGCCACCAGCAGACTAGCGGGAGTTAGCGATGAGCAGTTCTTC. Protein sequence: CATSRLAGVSDEQFF. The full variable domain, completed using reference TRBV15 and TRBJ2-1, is DAMVIQNPRYQVTQFGKPVTLSCSQTLNHNVMYWYQQKSSQAPKLLFHYYDKDFNNEADTPDNFQSRRPNTSFCFLDIRSPGLGDTAMYLCATSRLAGVSDEQFFGPGTRLTVL.

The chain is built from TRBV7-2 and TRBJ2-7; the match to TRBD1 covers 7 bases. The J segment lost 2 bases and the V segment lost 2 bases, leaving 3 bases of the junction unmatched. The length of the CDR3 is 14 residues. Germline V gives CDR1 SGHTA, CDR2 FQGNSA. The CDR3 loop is CASSLHGTAYEQYF. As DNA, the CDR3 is TGTGCCAGCAGCTTACATGGGACAGCCTACGAGCAGTACTTC.

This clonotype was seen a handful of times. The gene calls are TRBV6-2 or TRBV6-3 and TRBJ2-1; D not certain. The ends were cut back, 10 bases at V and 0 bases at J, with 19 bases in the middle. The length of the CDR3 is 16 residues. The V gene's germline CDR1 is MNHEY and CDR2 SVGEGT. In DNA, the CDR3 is TGTGCCACCCGAGGCCTAGTCGCCAGCTCCTACAATGAGCAGTTCTTC. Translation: CATRGLVASSYNEQFF.

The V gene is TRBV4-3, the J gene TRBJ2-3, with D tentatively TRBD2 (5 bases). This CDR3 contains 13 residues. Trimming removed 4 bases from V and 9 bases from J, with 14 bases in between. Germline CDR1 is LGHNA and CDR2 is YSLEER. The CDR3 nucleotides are TGCGCCAGCAGCCCCGACCGCCCGGGGACGCAGTATTTT. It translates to CASSPDRPGTQYF.

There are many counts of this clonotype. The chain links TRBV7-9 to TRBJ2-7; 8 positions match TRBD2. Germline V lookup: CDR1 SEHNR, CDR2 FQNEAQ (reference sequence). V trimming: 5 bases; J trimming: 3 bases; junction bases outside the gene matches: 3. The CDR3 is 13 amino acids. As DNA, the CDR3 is TGTGCCAGCAGCCATACTAGCGGCTACGAGCAGTACTTC. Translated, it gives CASSHTSGYEQYF.

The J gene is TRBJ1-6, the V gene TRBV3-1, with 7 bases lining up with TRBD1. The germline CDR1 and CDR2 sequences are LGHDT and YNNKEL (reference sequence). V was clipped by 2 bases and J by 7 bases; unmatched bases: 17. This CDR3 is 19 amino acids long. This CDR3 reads CASSQRLRGRVSRNSPLHF. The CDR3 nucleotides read TGTGCCAGCAGCCAACGGTTAAGGGGGCGCGTCTCCAGGAATTCACCCCTCCACTTT.

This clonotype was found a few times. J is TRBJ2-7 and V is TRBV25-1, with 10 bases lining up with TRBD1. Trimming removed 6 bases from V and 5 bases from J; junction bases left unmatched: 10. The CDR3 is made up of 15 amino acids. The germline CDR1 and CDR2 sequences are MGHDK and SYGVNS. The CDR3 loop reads CASRWGGTGADEQYF. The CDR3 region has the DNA TGTGCCAGCAGATGGGGGGGGACAGGGGCCGACGAGCAGTACTTC.

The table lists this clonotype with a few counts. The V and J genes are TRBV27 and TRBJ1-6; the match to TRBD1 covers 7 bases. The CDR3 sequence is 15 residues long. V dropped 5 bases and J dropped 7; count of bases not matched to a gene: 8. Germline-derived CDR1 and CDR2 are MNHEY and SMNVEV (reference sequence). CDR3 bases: TGTGCCAGCAGTCCCCGGGACAGCCCGAATTCACCCCTCCACTTT. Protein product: CASSPRDSPNSPLHF.

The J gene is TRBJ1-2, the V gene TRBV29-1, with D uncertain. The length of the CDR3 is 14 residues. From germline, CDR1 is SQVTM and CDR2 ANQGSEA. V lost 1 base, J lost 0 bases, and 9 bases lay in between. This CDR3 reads CSVEVGRANYGYTF. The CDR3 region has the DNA TGCAGCGTTGAAGTGGGCAGAGCTAACTATGGCTACACCTTC.

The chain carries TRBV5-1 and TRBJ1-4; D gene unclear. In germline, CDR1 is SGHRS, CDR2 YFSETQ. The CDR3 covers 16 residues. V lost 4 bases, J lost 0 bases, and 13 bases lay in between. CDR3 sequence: CASSPSPGPTNEKLFF. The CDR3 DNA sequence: TGCGCCAGCAGCCCCAGCCCGGGCCCAACTAATGAAAAACTGTTTTTT.

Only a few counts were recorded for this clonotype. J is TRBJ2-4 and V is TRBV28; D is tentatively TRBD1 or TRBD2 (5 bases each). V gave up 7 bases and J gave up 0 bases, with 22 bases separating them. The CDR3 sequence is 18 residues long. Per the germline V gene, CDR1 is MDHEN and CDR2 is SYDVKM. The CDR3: CASTLGTGDSLAKNIQYF. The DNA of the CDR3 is TGTGCCAGCACCTTGGGGACCGGCGATTCTCTAGCCAAAAACATTCAGTACTTC.

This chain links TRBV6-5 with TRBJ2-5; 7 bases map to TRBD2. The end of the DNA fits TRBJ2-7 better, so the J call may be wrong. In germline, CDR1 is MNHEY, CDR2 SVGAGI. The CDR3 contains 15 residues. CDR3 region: CASSYRTGGAYEQYF. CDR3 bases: TGTGCCAGCAGTTACCGGACTGGGGGGGCCTACGAGCAGTACTTC.

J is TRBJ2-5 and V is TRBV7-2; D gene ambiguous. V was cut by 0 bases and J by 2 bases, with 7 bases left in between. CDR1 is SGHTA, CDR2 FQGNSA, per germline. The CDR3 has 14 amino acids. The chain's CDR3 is CASSLAGMQETQYF. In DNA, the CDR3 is TGTGCCAGCAGCTTAGCGGGGATGCAAGAGACCCAGTACTTC.

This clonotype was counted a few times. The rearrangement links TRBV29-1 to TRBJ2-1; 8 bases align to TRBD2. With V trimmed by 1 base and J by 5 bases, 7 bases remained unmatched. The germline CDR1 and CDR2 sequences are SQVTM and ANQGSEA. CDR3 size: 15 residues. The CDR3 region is CSVEGVTSGNNEQFF. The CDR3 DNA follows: TGCAGCGTTGAAGGGGTTACTAGCGGAAACAATGAGCAGTTCTTC.